Each of the 13 T cell receptor beta chains below was sequenced from the same sample in a study of T cells in Graves' hyperthyroidism and ophthalmopathy. RNA transcripts provided the source from which TCR beta CDR3 regions were amplified. In the first-round RT-PCR of the TCR CDR3, the HTBI primer set was used. Each CDR3 protein gets one entry after TCRdb re-called the multiplex PCR reads with MiXCR. The sample contains over 700,000 distinct CDR3 sequences, about 19% of which appear only once. Sequencing used blood. Receptor source: a woman aged 50 to 60 with Graves' hyperthyroidism that later progressed to Graves' ophthalmopathy.

This clonotype was seen only a few times. The rearrangement uses TRBV9 and TRBJ1-2; maybe TRBD1 (5 bases). V dropped 3 bases and J dropped 5 bases, with 14 bases sitting between them. This CDR3 is 14 amino acids long. Germline V gene data show CDR1 as SGDLS and CDR2 as YYNGEE. The CDR3, as DNA: TGTGCCAGCAGCGACAGGCTGGGTCGGTATGGCTACACCTTC. This sequence encodes CASSDRLGRYGYTF. Variable domain in full (rest from reference TRBV9 and TRBJ1-2): DSGVTQTPKHLITATGQRVTLRCSPRSGDLSVYWYQQSLDQGLQFLIQYYNGEERAKGNILERFSAQQFPDLHSELNLSSLELGDSALYFCASSDRLGRYGYTFGSGTRLTVV.

In its sample, this clonotype was seen a few times. The chain recombines TRBV3-1 with TRBJ2-4, with 7 bases matching TRBD2. V was pared by 0 bases and J by 0 bases, with 5 bases of the junction left unmatched. Germline values: CDR1 LGHDT, CDR2 YNNKEL (reference sequence). CDR3 size: 17 residues. CDR3 amino acids: CASSQEGEGRAKNIQYF. CDR3 bases: TGTGCCAGCAGCCAAGAGGGGGAGGGACGAGCCAAAAACATTCAGTACTTC.

This clonotype was seen a handful of times. V usage is TRBV7-9 and J usage is TRBJ1-1; 9 positions match TRBD1. The CDR3 runs 14 residues. V lost 5 bases, J lost 6 bases, and 7 bases stayed unmatched. Germline V CDR1 and CDR2: SEHNR, FQNEAQ (reference sequence). As DNA, the CDR3 is TGTGCCAGCAGCCCCACAGGGGGCGCGTCTGAAGCTTTCTTT. Amino acid sequence: CASSPTGGASEAFF.

This chain uses TRBV7-9 with TRBJ1-5; no clear D. The ends were cut back, 1 base at V and 1 base at J, with 11 bases in the middle. Germline CDR1 reads SEHNR; CDR2 reads FQNEAQ (reference sequence). The CDR3 covers 16 residues. The CDR3 sequence is CASSLGPGGSNQPQHF. CDR3 sequence (DNA): TGTGCCAGCAGCTTAGGGCCAGGTGGAAGCAATCAGCCCCAGCATTTT.

There are many counts of this clonotype. The chain uses TRBV3-1 and TRBJ1-2; a weak D match, TRBD1 (5 bases). This CDR3 comprises 16 residues. From germline, CDR1 is LGHDT and CDR2 YNNKEL (reference sequence). V lost 0 bases and J lost 4, with 15 bases in between. The CDR3 loop is CASSQEGEGSLYGYTF. CDR3 nucleotides: TGTGCCAGCAGCCAAGAGGGGGAAGGCAGCCTCTATGGCTACACCTTC.

This clonotype was observed a few times. V usage is TRBV19 and J usage is TRBJ1-1, with a tentative D call TRBD1 (5 bases). The germline CDR1 and CDR2 sequences are LNHDA and SQIVND (reference sequence). This CDR3 has 11 residues. V lost 3 bases to trimming and J lost 6 bases, with 5 bases between them. The CDR3 DNA reads TGTGCCAGTAGTATGGGGCCTGAAGCTTTCTTT. Encoded protein: CASSMGPEAFF. The full variable domain, with the rest looked up from reference TRBV19 and TRBJ1-1, is DGGITQSPKYLFRKEGQNVTLSCEQNLNHDAMYWYRQDPGQGLRLIYYSQIVNDFQKGDIAEGYSVSREKKESFPLTVTSAQKNPTAFYLCASSMGPEAFFGQGTRLTVV.

The J gene is TRBJ2-1, the V gene TRBV11-2; TRBD2 agrees at 10 bases. CDR3 size: 14 residues. The trim removed 7 bases at V and 7 bases at J, leaving 7 bases unmatched. CDR1 and CDR2 (germline): SGHAT, FQNNGV. The CDR3 region is CASTLGLAVNEQFF. The CDR3 nucleotides are TGTGCCAGCACCCTAGGACTAGCGGTTAATGAGCAGTTCTTC.

This clonotype showed up just a few times. This chain links TRBV9 with TRBJ2-3; 7 bases are shared with TRBD2. V shed 5 bases and J 1 base; nucleotides not matched to a gene: 7. Germline values: CDR1 SGDLS, CDR2 YYNGEE. This CDR3 comprises 15 residues. This CDR3 reads CASSRGGIGTDTQYF. The CDR3 bases are TGTGCCAGCAGTCGCGGGGGAATAGGCACAGATACGCAGTATTTT.

There are a few counts of this clonotype. The chain links TRBV7-3 to TRBJ2-3; D tentatively reads TRBD1 or TRBD2 (6 bases each). The CDR3 length is 14 residues. Trimming took 6 bases from V and 0 from J, leaving 10 bases between them. Germline V gene sequence: CDR1 SGHTA, CDR2 FQGTGA. This CDR3 is CASRGGQSTDTQYF. CDR3 in DNA: TGTGCCAGCAGGGGAGGACAGAGCACAGATACGCAGTATTTT. The entire variable domain, with the rest obtained from reference TRBV7-3 and TRBJ2-3, is as follows: GAGVSQTPSNKVTEKGKYVELRCDPISGHTALYWYRQSLGQGPEFLIYFQGTGAADDSGLPNDRFFAVRPEGSVSTLKIQRTERGDSAVYLCASRGGQSTDTQYFGPGTRLTVL.

This chain connects TRBV7-2 to TRBJ2-7, with no clear D. Trimming took 6 bases from V and 5 from J, leaving 8 bases between them. The CDR3 has 11 residues. CDR1 is SGHTA and CDR2 is FQGNSA in the germline V gene. In nucleotides, the CDR3 is TGTGCCAGCAGTTTCGAGGACGAGCAGTACTTC. Translating gives CASSFEDEQYF.

This clonotype has ten or more counts. The genes are TRBV18 and TRBJ1-1, with 9 bases lining up with TRBD1. The CDR3 length is 16 residues. The V and J ends lost 3 bases and 0 bases, in that order; junction bases with no gene match: 5. CDR1 KGHSH and CDR2 LQKENI come from the germline V gene. The CDR3 reads CASSPGQGTLNTEAFF. In DNA, the CDR3 is TGTGCCAGCTCACCGGGACAGGGCACCTTGAACACTGAAGCTTTCTTT. Combining the CDR3 with reference TRBV18 and TRBJ1-1 gives the whole variable domain NAGVMQNPRHLVRRRGQEARLRCSPMKGHSHVYWYRQLPEEGLKFMVYLQKENIIDESGMPKERFSAEFPKEGPSILRIQQVVRGDSAAYFCASSPGQGTLNTEAFFGQGTRLTVV.

The chain links TRBV5-1 to TRBJ2-3; the match to TRBD2 covers 10 bases. The CDR3 spans 18 residues. Unmatched junction bases numbered 11, after V lost 0 bases and J lost 4 bases. Germline CDR1 is SGHRS and CDR2 is YFSETQ. The CDR3 loop reads CASSLVLQRGGRSDTQYF. CDR3 coding DNA: TGCGCCAGCAGCTTGGTGTTGCAGCGGGGGGGACGGTCAGATACGCAGTATTTT.

This clonotype has just a few counts. The chain couples TRBV11-2 to TRBJ2-1; 9 bases agree with TRBD2. This CDR3 is built from 16 residues. V shed 4 bases, J shed 1 base, and the junction held 5 bases outside the gene matches. CDR1 and CDR2 (germline): SGHAT, FQNNGV. The CDR3 protein is CASSSTSGTSYNEQFF. The DNA for the CDR3 is TGTGCCAGCAGCTCGACTAGCGGCACTTCCTACAATGAGCAGTTCTTC.